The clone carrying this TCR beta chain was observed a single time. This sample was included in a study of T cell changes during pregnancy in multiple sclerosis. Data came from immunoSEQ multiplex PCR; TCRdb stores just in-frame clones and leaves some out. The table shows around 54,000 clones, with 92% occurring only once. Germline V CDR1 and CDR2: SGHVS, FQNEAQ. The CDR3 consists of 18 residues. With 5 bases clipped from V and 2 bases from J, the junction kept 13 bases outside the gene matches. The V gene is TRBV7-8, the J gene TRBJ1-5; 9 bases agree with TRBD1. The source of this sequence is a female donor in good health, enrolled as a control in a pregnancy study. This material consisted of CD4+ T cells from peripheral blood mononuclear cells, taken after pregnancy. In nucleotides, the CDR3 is TGTGCCAGCAGCAACCGGGACAGGGAACGTTGGCGCAATCAGCCCCAGCATTTT. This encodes CASSNRDRERWRNQPQHF. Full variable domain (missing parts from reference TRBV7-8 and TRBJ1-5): GAGVSQSPRYKVAKRGQDVALRCDPISGHVSLFWYQQALGQGPEFLTYFQNEAQLDKSGLPSDRFFAERPEGSVSTLKIQRTQQEDSAVYLCASSNRDRERWRNQPQHFGDGTRLSIL.